The clone carrying this T cell receptor beta chain was recorded once. The sample belongs to a study of T cell responses to AZD1222 COVID-19 vaccine. The method was immunoSEQ multiplex PCR; TCRdb's version includes in-frame clones alone and lacks a portion of them. The sample carries 77,000 or so clones, approximately 90% recorded once. V lost 1 base, J lost 1 base, and 8 bases lay in between. CDR1 and CDR2 (germline): LGHDT, YNNKEL (reference sequence). This CDR3 spans 14 amino acids. This receptor was obtained from an adult in good health. V gene TRBV3-1 (or the pseudogene TRBV3-2) combines with J gene TRBJ2-7; tentatively, D is TRBD2 (5 bases). The sequenced sample was peripheral blood, obtained on day 0 of AZD1222 vaccination. The CDR3 DNA sequence: TGTGCCAGCAGCCAAGTCACTAGTTCCTACGAGCAGTACTTC. Its protein is CASSQVTSSYEQYF.